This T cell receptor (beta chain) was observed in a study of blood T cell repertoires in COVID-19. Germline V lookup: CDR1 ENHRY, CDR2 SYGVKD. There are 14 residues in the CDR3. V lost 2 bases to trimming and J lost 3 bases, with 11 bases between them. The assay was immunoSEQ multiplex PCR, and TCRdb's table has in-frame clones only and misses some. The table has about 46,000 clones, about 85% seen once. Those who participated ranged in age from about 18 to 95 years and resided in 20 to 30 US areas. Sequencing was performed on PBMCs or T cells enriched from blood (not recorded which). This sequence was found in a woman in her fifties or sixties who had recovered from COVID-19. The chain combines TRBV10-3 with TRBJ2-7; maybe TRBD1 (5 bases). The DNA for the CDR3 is TGTGCCATCAGTGAGGGGCACCAGGGCTACGAGCAGTACTTC. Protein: CAISEGHQGYEQYF.